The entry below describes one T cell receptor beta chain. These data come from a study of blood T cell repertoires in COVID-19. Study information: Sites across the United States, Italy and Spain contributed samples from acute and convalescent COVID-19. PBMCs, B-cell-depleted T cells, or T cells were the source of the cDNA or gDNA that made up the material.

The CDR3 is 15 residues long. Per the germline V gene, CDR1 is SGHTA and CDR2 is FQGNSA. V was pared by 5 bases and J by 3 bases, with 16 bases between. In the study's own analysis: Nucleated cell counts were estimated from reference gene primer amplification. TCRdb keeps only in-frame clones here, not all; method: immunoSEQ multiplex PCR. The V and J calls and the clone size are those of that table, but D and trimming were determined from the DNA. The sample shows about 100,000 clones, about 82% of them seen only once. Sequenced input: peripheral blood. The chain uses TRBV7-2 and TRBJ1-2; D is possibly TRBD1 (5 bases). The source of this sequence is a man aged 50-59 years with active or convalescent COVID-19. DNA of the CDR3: TGTGCCAGCAGCCCCCAGAGCGGGGCCTACTATGGCTACACCTTC. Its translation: CASSPQSGAYYGYTF.